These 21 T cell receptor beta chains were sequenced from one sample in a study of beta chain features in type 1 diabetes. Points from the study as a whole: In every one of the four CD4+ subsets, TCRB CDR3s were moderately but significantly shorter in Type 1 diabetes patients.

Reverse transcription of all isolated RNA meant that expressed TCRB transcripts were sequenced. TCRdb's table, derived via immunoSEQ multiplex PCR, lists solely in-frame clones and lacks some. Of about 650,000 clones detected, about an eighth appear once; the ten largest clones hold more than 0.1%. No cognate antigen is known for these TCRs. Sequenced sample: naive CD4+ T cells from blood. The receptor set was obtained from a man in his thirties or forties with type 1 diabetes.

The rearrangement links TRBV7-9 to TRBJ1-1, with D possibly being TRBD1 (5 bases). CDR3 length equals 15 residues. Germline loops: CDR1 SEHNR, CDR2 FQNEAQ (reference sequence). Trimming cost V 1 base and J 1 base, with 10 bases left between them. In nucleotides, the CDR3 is TGTGCCAGCAGCTTAGGATGGGGGACGAACACTGAAGCTTTCTTT. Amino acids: CASSLGWGTNTEAFF.

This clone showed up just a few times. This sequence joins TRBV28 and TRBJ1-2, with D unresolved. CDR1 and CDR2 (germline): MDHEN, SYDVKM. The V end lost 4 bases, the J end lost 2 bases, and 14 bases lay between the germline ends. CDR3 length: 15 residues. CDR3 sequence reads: CASSSPARGNYGYTF. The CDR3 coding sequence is TGTGCCAGCAGTTCCCCCGCCCGTGGAAACTATGGCTACACCTTC.

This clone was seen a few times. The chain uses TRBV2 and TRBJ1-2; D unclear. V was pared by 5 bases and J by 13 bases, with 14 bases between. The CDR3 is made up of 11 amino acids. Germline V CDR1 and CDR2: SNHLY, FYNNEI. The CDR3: CASSSVGSCTF. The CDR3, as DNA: TGTGCCAGCAGTTCCGTGGGGAGCTGCACCTTC.

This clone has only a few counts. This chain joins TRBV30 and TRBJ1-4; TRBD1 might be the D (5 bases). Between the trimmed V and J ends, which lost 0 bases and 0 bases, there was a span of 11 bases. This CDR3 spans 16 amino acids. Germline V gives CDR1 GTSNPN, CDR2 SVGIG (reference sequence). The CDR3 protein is CAWSVQAGATNEKLFF. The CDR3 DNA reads TGTGCCTGGAGTGTACAGGCGGGGGCAACTAATGAAAAACTGTTTTTT.

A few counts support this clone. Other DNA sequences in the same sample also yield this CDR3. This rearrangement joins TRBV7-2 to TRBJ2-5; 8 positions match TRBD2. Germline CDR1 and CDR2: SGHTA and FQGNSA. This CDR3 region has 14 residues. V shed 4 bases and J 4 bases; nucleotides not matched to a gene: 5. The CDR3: CASSSGLAGETQYF. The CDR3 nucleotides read TGTGCCAGCAGCTCCGGACTAGCAGGAGAGACCCAGTACTTC.

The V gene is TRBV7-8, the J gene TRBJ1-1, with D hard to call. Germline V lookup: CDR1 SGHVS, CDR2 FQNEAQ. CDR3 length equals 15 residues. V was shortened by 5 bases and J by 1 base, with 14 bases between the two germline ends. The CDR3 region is CASSAGLEGNTEAFF. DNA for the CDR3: TGTGCCAGCAGCGCAGGATTGGAGGGGAACACTGAAGCTTTCTTT.

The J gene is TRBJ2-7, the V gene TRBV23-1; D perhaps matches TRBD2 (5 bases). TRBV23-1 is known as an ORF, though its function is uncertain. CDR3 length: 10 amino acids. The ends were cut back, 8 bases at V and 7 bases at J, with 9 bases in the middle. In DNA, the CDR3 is TGCGCCAGCCCTGGGGAGGAGCAGTACTTC. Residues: CASPGEEQYF.

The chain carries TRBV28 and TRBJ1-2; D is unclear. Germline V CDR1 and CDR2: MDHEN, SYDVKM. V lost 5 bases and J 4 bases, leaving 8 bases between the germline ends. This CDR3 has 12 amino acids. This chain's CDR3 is CASSDHGYGYTF. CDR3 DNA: TGTGCCAGCAGTGACCACGGCTATGGCTACACCTTC.

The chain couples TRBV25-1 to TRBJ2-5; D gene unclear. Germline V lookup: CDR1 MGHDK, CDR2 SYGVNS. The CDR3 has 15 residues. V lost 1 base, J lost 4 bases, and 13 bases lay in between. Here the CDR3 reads CASSEFTGYTETQYF. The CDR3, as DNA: TGTGCCAGCAGTGAATTCACCGGGTACACAGAGACCCAGTACTTC.

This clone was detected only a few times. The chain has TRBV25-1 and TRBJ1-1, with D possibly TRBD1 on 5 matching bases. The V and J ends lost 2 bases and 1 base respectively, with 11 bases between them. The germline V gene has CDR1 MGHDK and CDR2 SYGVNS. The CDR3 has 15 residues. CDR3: CASSEPGVSNTEAFF. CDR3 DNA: TGTGCCAGCAGTGAACCGGGGGTATCGAACACTGAAGCTTTCTTT.

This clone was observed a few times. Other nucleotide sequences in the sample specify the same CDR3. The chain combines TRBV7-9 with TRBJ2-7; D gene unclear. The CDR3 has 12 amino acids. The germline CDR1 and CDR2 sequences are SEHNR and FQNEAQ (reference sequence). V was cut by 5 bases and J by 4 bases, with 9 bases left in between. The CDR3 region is CASSRTVYEQYF. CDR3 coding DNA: TGTGCCAGCAGCCGGACGGTATACGAGCAGTACTTC.

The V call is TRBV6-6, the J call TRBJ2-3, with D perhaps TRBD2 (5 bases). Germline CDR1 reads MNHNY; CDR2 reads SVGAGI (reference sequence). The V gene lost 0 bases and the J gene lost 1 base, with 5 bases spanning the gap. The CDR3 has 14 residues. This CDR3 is CASSYSRGTDTQYF. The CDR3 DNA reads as TGTGCCAGCAGTTACTCGAGGGGCACAGATACGCAGTATTTT.

CDR3 loop: CASRTGANYGYTF. The CDR3 DNA sequence: TGTGCCAGCAGGACAGGAGCTAACTATGGCTACACCTTC. The chain has TRBV2 and TRBJ1-2; weak D call: TRBD1 (6 bases). Trimming stripped 6 bases from V and 0 bases from J, with 8 bases between. Germline V gives CDR1 SNHLY, CDR2 FYNNEI. The CDR3 contains 13 residues.

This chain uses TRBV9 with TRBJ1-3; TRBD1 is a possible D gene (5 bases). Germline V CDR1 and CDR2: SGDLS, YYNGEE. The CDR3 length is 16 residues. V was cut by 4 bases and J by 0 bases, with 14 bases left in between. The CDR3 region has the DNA TGTGCCAGCAGCCTCCAACAGGTTCTCTCTGGAAACACCATATATTTT. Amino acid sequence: CASSLQQVLSGNTIYF.

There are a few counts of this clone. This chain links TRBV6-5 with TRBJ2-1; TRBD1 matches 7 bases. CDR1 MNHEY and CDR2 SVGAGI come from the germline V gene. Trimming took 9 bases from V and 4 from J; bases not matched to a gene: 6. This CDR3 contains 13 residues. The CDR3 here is CASRGLLYNEQFF. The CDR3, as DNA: TGTGCCAGTAGGGGGCTCCTATACAATGAGCAGTTCTTC.

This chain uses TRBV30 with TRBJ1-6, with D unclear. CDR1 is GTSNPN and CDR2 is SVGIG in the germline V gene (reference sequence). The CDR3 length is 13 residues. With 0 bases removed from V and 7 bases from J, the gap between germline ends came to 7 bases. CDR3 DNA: TGTGCCTGGAGTGTAGACCGGAATTCACCCCTCCACTTT. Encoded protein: CAWSVDRNSPLHF.

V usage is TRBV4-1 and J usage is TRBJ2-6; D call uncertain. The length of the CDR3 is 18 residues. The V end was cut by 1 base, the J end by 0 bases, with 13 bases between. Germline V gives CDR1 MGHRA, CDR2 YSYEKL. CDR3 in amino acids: CASSQAGVGISGANVLTF. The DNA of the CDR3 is TGCGCCAGCAGCCAAGCCGGTGTGGGGATCTCTGGGGCCAACGTCCTGACTTTC.

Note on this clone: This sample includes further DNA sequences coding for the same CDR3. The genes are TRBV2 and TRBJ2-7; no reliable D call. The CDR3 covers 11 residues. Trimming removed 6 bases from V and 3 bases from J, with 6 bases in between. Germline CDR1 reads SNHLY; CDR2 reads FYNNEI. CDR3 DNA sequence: TGTGCCAGCAGATACAGCTACGAGCAGTACTTC. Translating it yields CASRYSYEQYF.

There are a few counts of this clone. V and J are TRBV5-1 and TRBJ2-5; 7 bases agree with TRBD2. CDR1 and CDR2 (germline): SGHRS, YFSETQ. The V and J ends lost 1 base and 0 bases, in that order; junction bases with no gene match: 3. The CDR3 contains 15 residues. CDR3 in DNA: TGCGCCAGCAGCTTGATGAGCGGGGACCAAGAGACCCAGTACTTC. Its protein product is CASSLMSGDQETQYF. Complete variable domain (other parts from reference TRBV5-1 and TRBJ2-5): KAGVTQTPRYLIKTRGQQVTLSCSPISGHRSVSWYQQTPGQGLQFLFEYFSETQRNKGNFPGRFSGRQFSNSRSEMNVSTLELGDSALYLCASSLMSGDQETQYFGPGTRLLVL.

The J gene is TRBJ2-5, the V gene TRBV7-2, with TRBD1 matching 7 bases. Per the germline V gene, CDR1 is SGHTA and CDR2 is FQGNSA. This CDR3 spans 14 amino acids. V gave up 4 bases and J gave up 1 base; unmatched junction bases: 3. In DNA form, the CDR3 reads TGTGCCAGCAGCTGGGGACAGACCCAAGAGACCCAGTACTTC. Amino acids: CASSWGQTQETQYF. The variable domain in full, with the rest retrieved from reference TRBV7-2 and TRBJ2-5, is GAGVSQSPSNKVTEKGKDVELRCDPISGHTALYWYRQSLGQGLEFLIYFQGNSAPDKSGLPSDRFSAERTGGSVSTLTIQRTQQEDSAVYLCASSWGQTQETQYFGPGTRLLVL.

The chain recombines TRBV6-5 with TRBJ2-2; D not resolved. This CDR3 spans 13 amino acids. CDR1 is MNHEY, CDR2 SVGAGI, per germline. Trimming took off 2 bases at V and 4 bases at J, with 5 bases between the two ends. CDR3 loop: CASSYRTTGELFF. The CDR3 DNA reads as TGTGCCAGCAGTTACCGCACCACCGGGGAGCTGTTTTTT.